These T cell receptor beta chains were read from a single sample in a study of shared clonotypes between healthy human individuals. Generated by immunoSEQ multiplex PCR, the TCRdb table keeps only in-frame clones and is missing some. The table has some 2.1 million clones, around 93% seen once. The sample consisted of naive CD8+ T cells from PBMCs. These TCRs come from a man between 18 and 35 years old in good health. Some clones in this sample may be carry-over from other donors' samples. Both conserved end residues are trimmed from each CDR3.

CDR3aa: ASSHPSGTYSYEQY
v_gene: TRBV4-1
j_gene: TRBJ2-7

CDR3aa: ASGSGAERDTQY
v_gene: TRBV28
j_gene: TRBJ2-3

CDR3aa: ASSPIIGVGDDNEQF
v_gene: TRBV11-2
j_gene: TRBJ2-1

CDR3aa: SVQFTGSSNYGYT
v_gene: TRBV29-1
j_gene: TRBJ1-2

CDR3aa: ASSIGTGEDTEAF
v_gene: TRBV19
j_gene: TRBJ1-1

CDR3aa: ASSTLTGHTGELF
v_gene: TRBV7-9
j_gene: TRBJ2-2

CDR3aa: ASKGGGDTGELF
v_gene: TRBV25-1
j_gene: TRBJ2-2

CDR3aa: ASSLGREVPDTQY
v_gene: TRBV11-2
j_gene: TRBJ2-3

CDR3aa: ASSDNAEINYGYT
v_gene: TRBV25-1
j_gene: TRBJ1-2

CDR3aa: ASSLDSEGRDNEQY
v_gene: TRBV5-1
j_gene: TRBJ2-7